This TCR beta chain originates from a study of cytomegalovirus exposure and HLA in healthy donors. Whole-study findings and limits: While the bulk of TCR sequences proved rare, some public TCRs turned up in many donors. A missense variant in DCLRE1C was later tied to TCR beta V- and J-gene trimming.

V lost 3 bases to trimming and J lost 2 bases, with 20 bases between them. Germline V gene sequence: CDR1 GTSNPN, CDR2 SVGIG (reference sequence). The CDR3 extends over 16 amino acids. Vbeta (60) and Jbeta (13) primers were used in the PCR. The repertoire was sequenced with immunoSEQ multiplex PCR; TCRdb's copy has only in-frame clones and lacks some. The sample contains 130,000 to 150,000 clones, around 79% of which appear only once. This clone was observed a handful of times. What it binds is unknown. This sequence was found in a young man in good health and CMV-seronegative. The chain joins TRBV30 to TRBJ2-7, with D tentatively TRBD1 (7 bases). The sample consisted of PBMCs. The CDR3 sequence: CAWSPGGVDRAYEQYF. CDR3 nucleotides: TGTGCCTGGAGCCCCGGCGGGGTCGACAGGGCCTACGAGCAGTACTTC. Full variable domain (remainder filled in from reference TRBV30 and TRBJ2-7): SQTIHQWPATLVQPVGSPLSLECTVEGTSNPNLYWYRQAAGRGLQLLFYSVGIGQISSEVPQNLSASRPQDRQFILSSKKLLLSDSGFYLCAWSPGGVDRAYEQYFGPGTRLTVT.